The rows below give T cell receptor beta chains drawn from one sample of a study of blood T cell repertoires in COVID-19. Libraries were prepared by immunoSEQ multiplex PCR; TCRdb keeps only in-frame clonotypes and omits some of them. The sample comprises about 100,000 clones, around 82% of which are singletons, and under 5.5% rests with the top ten. The sequenced sample was peripheral blood. The receptors stem from a man aged 55-75 years with acute or convalescent COVID-19. The conserved cysteine and the conserved F or W are not part of the CDR3 here. The order of the fields is CDR3 protein, V gene, J gene.

ASSATSGILSDTQY	TRBV19	TRBJ2-3
ASSPPGSAGELF	TRBV28	TRBJ2-2
ASSPFPSYEQY	TRBV18	TRBJ2-7
ASSHPPAATGDTEAF	TRBV3-1/TRBV3-2	TRBJ1-1
ASSSPSVLAGGSDGELF	TRBV5-4	TRBJ2-2
ASSKGPTSSTDTQY	TRBV21-1	TRBJ2-3
AWSVRGGELF	TRBV30	TRBJ2-2
ASSPGQGARGNTIY	TRBV18	TRBJ1-3
ASSPVQASGGTEQF	TRBV18	TRBJ2-1
AREEETQY	TRBV6-5	TRBJ2-5
ASSIGLAGGTSYNEQF	TRBV19	TRBJ2-1
AISEFSGASDYGYT	TRBV10-3	TRBJ1-2
ASSLTGRGNGHEQY	TRBV7-2	TRBJ2-7
ATSRDSARQGDIQY	TRBV15	TRBJ2-4
ASSPFTGGGLAGVTYEQY	TRBV18	TRBJ2-7